The 9 T cell receptor beta chains below all came from one sample that was sequenced in a study of CD8 T cells in ankylosing spondylitis (dated by TCRdb to 2016 to 2017). The investigation overall reported the following: A TCR beta motif made up of roughly eight highly homologous amino acid variants appeared to be characteristic of blood from ankylosing spondylitis patients.

These TCRs are of unknown antigen specificity. The library came from 5' RACE. TCRdb shows the sequencer as Illumina HiSeq 2500. The public reads were quality trimmed at Q25 with fastp and then assembled into clones with MiXCR by TCRdb, keeping productive beta chains. When rows share a CDR3 protein, they turn into one entry using the most common DNA and genes. The sample table lists approximately 500,000 distinct CDR3 sequences, 10% to 15% of them with a count of one. The top ten clonotypes cover around 7% of the sample. Input material: blood, either unsorted or a sorted T cell fraction (not recorded which). The source of these receptors is a male donor with ankylosing spondylitis.

The rearrangement joins TRBV5-1 to TRBJ1-6, with D perhaps TRBD1 (6 bases). Deletions cut 2 bases from V and 10 bases from J, with 13 bases between. The CDR3 runs to 14 residues. Germline V gene sequence: CDR1 SGHRS, CDR2 YFSETQ. The CDR3 here is CASSFGGQQSPLHF. The CDR3 DNA sequence: TGCGCCAGCAGCTTTGGGGGGCAACAGTCACCCCTCCACTTT.

V is TRBV2 and J is TRBJ2-3, with a possible D match to TRBD2 (5 bases). Germline values: CDR1 SNHLY, CDR2 FYNNEI. The V and J ends lost 0 bases and 7 bases respectively, with 38 bases between them. CDR3 length: 23 residues. CDR3 amino acids: CASSEALGGAQIRNIFVGNTQYF. The CDR3 DNA is TGTGCCAGCAGTGAAGCGCTTGGCGGAGCACAGATACGCAATATTTTCGTCGGGAATACGCAGTATTTT.

This clonotype was found a few times. The V gene is TRBV27, the J gene TRBJ2-2; weak D call: TRBD1 (5 bases). V was cut by 1 base and J by 5 bases, with 8 bases left in between. This CDR3 is built from 14 residues. Looked up from germline, CDR1 is MNHEY and CDR2 is SMNVEV (reference sequence). CDR3 bases: TGTGCCAGCAGTTTATTGCCAGGGACCGGGGAGCTGTTTTTT. This sequence encodes CASSLLPGTGELFF.

Only a few counts were recorded for this clonotype. The chain is built from TRBV5-1 and TRBJ2-1, with TRBD2 matching 10 bases. V lost 4 bases, J lost 9 bases, and 13 bases stayed unmatched. The CDR3 extends over 16 amino acids. Germline CDR1 and CDR2: SGHRS and YFSETQ. The CDR3 loop is CASSPSSGRGVGEQFF. CDR3 nucleotides: TGCGCCAGCAGCCCGTCTAGCGGGAGAGGGGTTGGTGAGCAGTTCTTC.

The V and J genes are TRBV25-1 and TRBJ2-5; weak D call: TRBD2 (6 bases). This CDR3 region has 13 residues. Trimming left V 10 bases short and J 9 bases short, with 21 bases between. Germline V gives CDR1 MGHDK, CDR2 SYGVNS. CDR3 DNA sequence: TGTGCCATCTATGCCGGGAGTTTAGGGGCCCAGTACTTC. Its protein is CAIYAGSLGAQYF.

The sample holds a few counts of this clonotype. This chain uses TRBV27 with TRBJ2-1; 7 nucleotides agree with TRBD1. The germline V gene has CDR1 MNHEY and CDR2 SMNVEV (reference sequence). V dropped 7 bases and J dropped 2; count of bases not matched to a gene: 5. CDR3 length equals 14 residues. Here the CDR3 DNA reads TGTGCCAGCACCGACAGGGCCCCCTACAATGAGCAGTTCTTC. Encoded protein: CASTDRAPYNEQFF.

This chain joins TRBV14 and TRBJ2-3; D remains ambiguous. CDR3 length equals 14 residues. Germline V lookup: CDR1 SGHDN, CDR2 FVKESK. The V gene lost 1 base and the J gene lost 5 bases, with 10 bases spanning the gap. For the CDR3, the DNA is TGTGCCAGCAGCCAAGCCACCCCCTTAGATACGCAGTATTTT. Residues: CASSQATPLDTQYF.

This clonotype has only a few counts. The chain links TRBV6-1 to TRBJ1-2, with D unresolved. The germline CDR1 and CDR2 sequences are MNHNS and SASEGT. CDR3 length: 15 residues. V was trimmed by 1 base and J by 4 bases, leaving 13 bases between them. The CDR3, as DNA: TGTGCCAGCAGTGAAGGGGAACAGTTTCCCTATGGCTACACCTTC. Translating it yields CASSEGEQFPYGYTF.

This chain joins TRBV28 and TRBJ2-5; D is unresolved. This CDR3 is 12 amino acids long. Germline V CDR1 and CDR2: MDHEN, SYDVKM. V was pared by 3 bases and J by 7 bases, with 9 bases between. CDR3 in DNA: TGTGCCAGCAGTTTGCCGGCTGGGACCCAGTACTTC. The encoded protein is CASSLPAGTQYF.